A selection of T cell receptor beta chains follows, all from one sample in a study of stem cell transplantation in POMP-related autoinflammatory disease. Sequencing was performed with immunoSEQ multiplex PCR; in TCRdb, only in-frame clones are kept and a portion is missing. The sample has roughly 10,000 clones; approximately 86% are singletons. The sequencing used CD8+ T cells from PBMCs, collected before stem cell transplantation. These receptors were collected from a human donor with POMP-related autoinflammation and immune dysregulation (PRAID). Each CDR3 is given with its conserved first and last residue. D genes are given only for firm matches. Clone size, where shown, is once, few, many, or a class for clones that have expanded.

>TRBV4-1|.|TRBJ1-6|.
TGCGCCAGCAGCCAAGATTGGAATTCACCCCTCCACTTT
CASSQDWNSPLHF
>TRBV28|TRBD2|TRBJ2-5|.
TGTGCCAGCAGTCAACTAGCGGGAACGGAGACCCAGTACTTC
CASSQLAGTETQYF
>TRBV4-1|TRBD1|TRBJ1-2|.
TGCGCCAGCAGCCAAGGGGCCAGGGGGCCACCAAACTATGGCTACACCTTC
CASSQGARGPPNYGYTF
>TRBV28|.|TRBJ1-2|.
TGTGCCAGCAGTGGGGGCTTAAACTATGGCTACACCTTC
CASSGGLNYGYTF
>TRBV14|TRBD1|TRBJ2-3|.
TGTGCCAGCAGCCAAGATAGGGGGCTTAGGGGGCGTCAATTAGATACGCAGTATTTT
CASSQDRGLRGRQLDTQYF
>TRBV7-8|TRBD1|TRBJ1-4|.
TGTGCCAGCAGCTTAGGGGACAGGGTAGTCGAAAAACTGTTTTTT
CASSLGDRVVEKLFF
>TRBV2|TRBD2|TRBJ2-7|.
TGTGCCAGCAGTGAGGTGATAGCGGGAGCCTACGAGCAGTACTTC
CASSEVIAGAYEQYF
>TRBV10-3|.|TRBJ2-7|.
TGTGCCATCAGTGGGGTAGGGAGCCACGAGCAGTACTTC
CAISGVGSHEQYF
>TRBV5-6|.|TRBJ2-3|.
TGTGCCAGCAGCTTAGGGGCAGATACGCAGTATTTT
CASSLGADTQYF
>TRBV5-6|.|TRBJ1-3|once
TGTGCCAGCAGCTCGGCGGGCTCTGGAAACACCATATATTTT
CASSSAGSGNTIYF
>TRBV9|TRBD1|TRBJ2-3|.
TGTGCCAGCAGCCCTAGACAGGGGCGGGCAGATACGCAGTATTTT
CASSPRQGRADTQYF
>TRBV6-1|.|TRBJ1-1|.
TGTGCCAGCATTCTCTCCCCGGACACTGAAGCTTTCTTT
CASILSPDTEAFF
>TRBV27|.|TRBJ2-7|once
TGTGCCAGCAGTTTAAGACCTCTAGCGGCGGAGGGGGGGTACGAGCAGTACTTC
CASSLRPLAAEGGYEQYF
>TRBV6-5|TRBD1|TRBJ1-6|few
TGTGCCAGCAGAAGGGGGCCGGCCTTAAATTCACCCCTCCACTTT
CASRRGPALNSPLHF
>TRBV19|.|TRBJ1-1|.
TGTGCCAGTAGTACGGATGACAGGATGAACACTGAAGCTTTCTTT
CASSTDDRMNTEAFF
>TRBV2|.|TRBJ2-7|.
TGTGCCAGCAGTGGTAGGGAAACCCACGAGCAGTACTTC
CASSGRETHEQYF
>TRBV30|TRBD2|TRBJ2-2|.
TGTGCCTGGAGTTGGGGACTAGCGGGAGGGCCCTCCGGGGAGCTGTTTTTT
CAWSWGLAGGPSGELFF
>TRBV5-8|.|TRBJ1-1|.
TGTGCCAGCAGCTTGTCCCCCTTGAACACTGAAGCTTTCTTT
CASSLSPLNTEAFF
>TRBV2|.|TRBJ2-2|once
TGTGCCAGCAGGAGGTCCACCGGGGAGCTGTTTTTT
CASRRSTGELFF
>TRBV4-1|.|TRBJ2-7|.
TGCGCCAGCAGCCAAGATCGGAACGCCGGGTACGAGCAGTACTTC
CASSQDRNAGYEQYF
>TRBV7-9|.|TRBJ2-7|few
TGTGCCAGCAGCTTAGGAGAGGGCGAGCAGTACTTC
CASSLGEGEQYF
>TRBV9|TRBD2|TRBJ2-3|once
TGTGCCAGCAGCGTAGTGTCTAGCGGGATCACAGATACGCAGTATTTT
CASSVVSSGITDTQYF
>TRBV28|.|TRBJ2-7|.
TGTGCCAGCAGTTTCTCCTCCTCCTACGAGCAGTACTTC
CASSFSSSYEQYF
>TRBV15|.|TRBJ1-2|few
TGTGCCACCAGCGGAGGGGTGACACTCAACTATGGCTACACCTTC
CATSGGVTLNYGYTF
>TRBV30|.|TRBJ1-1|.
TGTGCCTGGAGCCCCAGGGCCGAAGCTTTCTTT
CAWSPRAEAFF
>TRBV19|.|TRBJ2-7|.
TGTGCCAGTAGCGGGAATTTGTACGAGCAGTACTTC
CASSGNLYEQYF
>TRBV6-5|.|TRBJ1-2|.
TGTGCCAGCAGTTACCGTGGGTCTGACTATGGCTACACCTTC
CASSYRGSDYGYTF
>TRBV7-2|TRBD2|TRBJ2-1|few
TGTGCCAGCAGCTTAGGGACTAGCGGATACAATGAGCAGTTCTTC
CASSLGTSGYNEQFF
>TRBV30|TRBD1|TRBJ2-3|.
TGTGCCTGGAGTTTGAGGGGGCTGGCAGATACGCAGTATTTT
CAWSLRGLADTQYF
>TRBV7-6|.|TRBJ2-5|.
TGTGCCAGCAGCCATTTAGGGGCGGTTCAAGAGACCCAGTACTTC
CASSHLGAVQETQYF
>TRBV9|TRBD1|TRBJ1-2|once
TGTGCCAGCAGCGTAGACCTAGGGACAGGGAACTATGGCTACACCTTC
CASSVDLGTGNYGYTF
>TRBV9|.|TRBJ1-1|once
TGTGCCAGCAGCGTAGATCGGGGGATGGGAAACACTGAAGCTTTCTTT
CASSVDRGMGNTEAFF
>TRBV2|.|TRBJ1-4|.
TGTGCCAGCAGTGAAAGGGTCCGGAATGAAAAACTGTTTTTT
CASSERVRNEKLFF
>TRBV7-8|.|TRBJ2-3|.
TGTGCCAGCAGCCTTTGGCCCGGGGGGCCCACAGATACGCAGTATTTT
CASSLWPGGPTDTQYF
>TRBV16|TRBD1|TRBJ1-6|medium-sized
TGTGCCAGCAGCCTGCACAGGGGCGTTACGTGGAGGTCACCCCTCCACTTT
CASSLHRGVTWRSPLHF
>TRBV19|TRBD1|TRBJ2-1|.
TGTGCCAGTAGTTTGGGACAGGGGAATGAGCAGTTCTTC
CASSLGQGNEQFF
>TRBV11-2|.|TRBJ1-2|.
TGTGCCAGCAGCTTAGCCGGCAGGGCAACTAACTATGGCTACACCTTC
CASSLAGRATNYGYTF
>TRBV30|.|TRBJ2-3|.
TGTGCCTGGAGTTTCGGGGGCTACACAGATACGCAGTATTTT
CAWSFGGYTDTQYF
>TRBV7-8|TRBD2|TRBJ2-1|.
TGTGCCAGCAGCTTTACTAGCGACGGGTCCTACAATGAGCAGTTCTTC
CASSFTSDGSYNEQFF
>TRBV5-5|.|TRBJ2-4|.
TGTGCCAGCAGCTGGGATTGGGGACCTAAAAACATTCAGTACTTC
CASSWDWGPKNIQYF
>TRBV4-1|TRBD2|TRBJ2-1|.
TGCGCCAGCAGCCAAGGGGCTAGCGGAGACTACAATGAGCAGTTCTTC
CASSQGASGDYNEQFF
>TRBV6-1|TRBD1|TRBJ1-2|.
TGTGCCAGCAGTGAATGGGGACAGCCCACCCCTTACTATGGCTACACCTTC
CASSEWGQPTPYYGYTF
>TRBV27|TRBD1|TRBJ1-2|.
TGTGCCAGCAGTTTCGGGACAGACTTCAACTATGGCTACACCTTC
CASSFGTDFNYGYTF
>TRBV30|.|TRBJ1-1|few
TGTGCCTGGTTAGGTTCCGGGACTGAAGCTTTCTTT
CAWLGSGTEAFF
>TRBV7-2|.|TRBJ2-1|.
TGTGCCAGCAGCTTCGGTCTAACTGAGCAGTTCTTC
CASSFGLTEQFF
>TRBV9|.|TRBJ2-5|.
TGTGCCAGCAGCGTAGGCGGGACACAAGAGACCCAGTACTTC
CASSVGGTQETQYF
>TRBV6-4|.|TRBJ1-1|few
TGTGCCAGCAGTGAGGCAGGGCCCACTGAAGCTTTCTTT
CASSEAGPTEAFF
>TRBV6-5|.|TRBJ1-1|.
TGTGCCAGCAGTGAGGACGGACTAGGGACTGAAGCTTTCTTT
CASSEDGLGTEAFF
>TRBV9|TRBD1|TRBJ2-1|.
TGTGCCAGCAGCGTAGGAGGGGGCGCCGGGAATGAGCAGTTCTTC
CASSVGGGAGNEQFF
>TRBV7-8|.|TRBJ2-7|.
TGTGCCAGCAGCTTAGCCGAGGGGGGACTTCTTAGCTCCTACGAGCAGTACTTC
CASSLAEGGLLSSYEQYF
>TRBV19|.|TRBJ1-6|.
TGTGCCAGTAGTCCTCGGGAGGAGATTTCACCCCTCCACTTT
CASSPREEISPLHF
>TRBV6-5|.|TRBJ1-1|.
TGTGCCAGCAGTCAAGTCACTGAAGCTTTCTTT
CASSQVTEAFF
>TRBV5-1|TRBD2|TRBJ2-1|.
TGCGCCAGCAGCTTGGCCATTGGGGGGGACCTGGCCTACAATGAGCAGTTCTTC
CASSLAIGGDLAYNEQFF
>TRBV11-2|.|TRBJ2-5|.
TGTGCCAGCAGCCTAGGACTTAGGTACCAAGAGACCCAGTACTTC
CASSLGLRYQETQYF
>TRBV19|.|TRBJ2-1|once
TGTGCCAGTAGTATCATCAGTAGCTCCTACAATGAGCAGTTCTTC
CASSIISSSYNEQFF
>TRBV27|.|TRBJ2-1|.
TGTGCCAGCAGTGCCACACACTACAATGAGCAGTTCTTC
CASSATHYNEQFF
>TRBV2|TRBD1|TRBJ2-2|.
TGTGCCAGCAGTTTTACAGGGGGCACCGGGGAGCTGTTTTTT
CASSFTGGTGELFF
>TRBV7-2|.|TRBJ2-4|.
TGTGCCAGCAGCTCCGTGGGGCCCCGGGGCATTCAGTACTTC
CASSSVGPRGIQYF
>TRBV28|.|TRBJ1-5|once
TGTGCCAGCTCCTACAGGGATAGCAATCAGCCCCAGCATTTT
CASSYRDSNQPQHF
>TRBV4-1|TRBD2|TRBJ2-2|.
TGCGCCAGCAGCCAAGGCGGGGGAGGCGGGGAGCTGTTTTTT
CASSQGGGGGELFF